Below are 19 T cell receptor beta chains sequenced from a single sample in a study of cytomegalovirus exposure and HLA in healthy donors. With 60 Vbeta and 13 Jbeta primers, the PCR was carried out. The assay was immunoSEQ multiplex PCR, and TCRdb's table has in-frame clones only and misses some. The sample holds 110,000 or so clones, 65% to 75% seen once. The specimen was PBMCs. These receptor sequences come from a woman in her thirties or forties in good health and CMV-seropositive.

The chain carries TRBV7-8 and TRBJ2-7, with 10 bases that match TRBD1. The CDR3 runs 13 residues. V shed 3 bases, J shed 6 bases, and the junction held 2 bases outside the gene matches. The germline V gene encodes CDR1 SGHVS and CDR2 FQNEAQ. In DNA form, the CDR3 reads TGTGCCAGCAGCTTGACAGGGGGCAGCGAGCAGTACTTC. Translation: CASSLTGGSEQYF.

The V call is TRBV6-6, the J call TRBJ1-5, with D unclear. Looked up from germline, CDR1 is MNHNY and CDR2 is SVGAGI (reference sequence). The CDR3 has 14 amino acids. The V gene lost 4 bases and the J gene lost 2 bases, with 9 bases spanning the gap. The CDR3 DNA reads TGTGCCAGCAGTTCAAAGCAGGGCAATCAGCCCCAGCATTTT. Translated: CASSSKQGNQPQHF.

The chain carries TRBV7-3 and TRBJ2-3; D unresolved. V was pared by 1 base and J by 11 bases, with 13 bases between. Per germline, CDR1 SGHTA and CDR2 FQGTGA. The CDR3 is 13 amino acids. This chain's CDR3 is CASSLNDLGGQYF. CDR3 in DNA: TGTGCCAGCAGCTTAAATGACCTAGGTGGGCAGTATTTT.

V gene TRBV10-3 combines with J gene TRBJ1-4; TRBD1 matches 9 bases. The CDR3 loop spans 15 amino acids. V gave up 2 bases and J gave up 8 bases; unmatched junction bases: 6. Per germline, CDR1 ENHRY and CDR2 SYGVKD. Here the CDR3 DNA reads TGTGCCATCAGTGAGGGGGACAGGGTAGGCGAAAAACTGTTTTTT. Translating it yields CAISEGDRVGEKLFF.

This rearrangement joins TRBV7-2 to TRBJ2-7, with TRBD2 matching over 10 bases. The CDR3 covers 15 residues. V dropped 5 bases and J dropped 2; count of bases not matched to a gene: 6. Looked up from germline, CDR1 is SGHTA and CDR2 is FQGNSA. CDR3 DNA: TGTGCCAGCAGCATCCGCGGGACTAGCGCCTACGAGCAGTACTTC. Translated: CASSIRGTSAYEQYF.

The chain recombines TRBV19 with TRBJ2-3; 7 bases line up with TRBD1. Germline V CDR1 and CDR2: LNHDA, SQIVND (reference sequence). The CDR3 has 14 residues. The V and J ends lost 7 bases and 1 base, in that order; junction bases with no gene match: 5. The CDR3: CASNPGGGTDTQYF. CDR3 DNA: TGTGCCAGTAACCCAGGGGGTGGCACAGATACGCAGTATTTT.

The chain carries TRBV9 and TRBJ1-1; 9 bases align to TRBD1. With 3 bases clipped from V and 5 bases from J, the junction kept 5 bases outside the gene matches. The germline V gene encodes CDR1 SGDLS and CDR2 YYNGEE. The CDR3 is 14 residues long. The CDR3 nucleotides are TGTGCCAGCAGCGCTGACAGGGGGAGGACTGAAGCTTTCTTT. It yields the protein CASSADRGRTEAFF.

V and J are TRBV7-8 and TRBJ2-1; 9 bases agree with TRBD2. CDR3 length: 15 amino acids. J gave up 4 bases and V 1 base, and 2 bases lay outside the gene matches. Germline V gene sequence: CDR1 SGHVS, CDR2 FQNEAQ. CDR3 sequence (DNA): TGTGCCAGCAGCTTAGTTAGCGGGGGTTACAATGAGCAGTTCTTC. Protein product: CASSLVSGGYNEQFF.

The chain recombines TRBV5-6 with TRBJ1-5; D unclear. This CDR3 comprises 14 residues. Trimming pared 4 bases from V and 0 bases from J, leaving 8 bases between. CDR1 is SGHDT, CDR2 YYEEEE, per germline. The CDR3: CASSVILSNQPQHF. The CDR3 DNA is TGTGCCAGCAGCGTCATACTTAGCAATCAGCCCCAGCATTTT.

This clone showed up just a few times. The chain carries TRBV19 and TRBJ1-4; possible D gene TRBD1, 5 bases. The CDR3 is 17 amino acids. Germline V CDR1 and CDR2: LNHDA, SQIVND (reference sequence). V was shortened by 5 bases and J by 0 bases, with 16 bases between the two germline ends. The CDR3 sequence: CASSANPTGSTNEKLFF. CDR3 bases: TGTGCCAGTAGTGCCAACCCCACAGGTTCAACTAATGAAAAACTGTTTTTT.

The chain employs TRBV9 and TRBJ2-7; TRBD2 aligns across 7 bases. The CDR3 has 14 amino acids. The junction had 11 bases not matched to a gene; V was cut back by 6 bases and J by 5 bases. Germline CDR1 and CDR2: SGDLS and YYNGEE. In DNA form, the CDR3 reads TGTGCCAGCACCCCGGGTGGGAGGGCCGACGAGCAGTACTTC. It codes for CASTPGGRADEQYF.

The chain combines TRBV6-6 with TRBJ2-5, with TRBD2 as a possible D gene (6 bases). The germline V and J ends were trimmed by 4 bases and 2 bases, with 8 bases remaining between them. The CDR3 runs to 13 residues. Looked up from germline, CDR1 is MNHNY and CDR2 is SVGAGI (reference sequence). The chain's CDR3 is CASSFGSQETQYF. The CDR3 nucleotides are TGTGCCAGCAGTTTCGGGAGTCAAGAGACCCAGTACTTC.

The genes are TRBV5-4 and TRBJ1-5; perhaps TRBD1 as D (5 bases). The CDR3 has 15 amino acids. The germline gives CDR1 SGHNT, CDR2 YYREEE (reference sequence). Between the trimmed V and J ends, which lost 0 bases and 3 bases, there was a span of 10 bases. The CDR3 here is CASSLGRGANQPQHF. As DNA, the CDR3 is TGTGCCAGCAGCTTGGGTAGGGGTGCCAATCAGCCCCAGCATTTT.

The gene calls are TRBV7-8 and TRBJ1-6; no definite D call. Germline loops: CDR1 SGHVS, CDR2 FQNEAQ. This CDR3 is 16 amino acids long. V lost 4 bases and J lost 0, with 10 bases in between. The CDR3 reads CASSSLGSSYNSPLHF. CDR3 DNA: TGTGCCAGCAGCTCCCTAGGTAGCTCCTATAATTCACCCCTCCACTTT.

This chain links TRBV7-9 with TRBJ1-5, with 9 bases that match TRBD1. V shed 0 bases and J 2 bases; nucleotides not matched to a gene: 8. The CDR3 length is 18 residues. Looked up from germline, CDR1 is SEHNR and CDR2 is FQNEAQ (reference sequence). CDR3: CASSLATGGTYGNQPQHF. CDR3 nucleotide sequence: TGTGCCAGCAGCTTAGCGACAGGGGGGACGTACGGCAATCAGCCCCAGCATTTT.

The chain employs TRBV4-3 and TRBJ1-2; the match to TRBD1 covers 9 bases. The CDR3 loop spans 15 amino acids. J lost 0 bases, V lost 2 bases, and 1 base had no gene match. In germline, CDR1 is LGHNA, CDR2 YSLEER. CDR3 nucleotides: TGCGCCAGCAGCCAACGGACAGGGGCTAACTATGGCTACACCTTC. Encoded protein: CASSQRTGANYGYTF.

J is TRBJ1-2 and V is TRBV14; tentatively, D is TRBD1 (5 bases). V lost 1 base to trimming and J lost 4 bases, with 16 bases between them. The CDR3 covers 16 residues. The V gene's germline CDR1 is SGHDN and CDR2 FVKESK. This CDR3 reads CASSQGGTIGTYGYTF. CDR3 nucleotides: TGTGCCAGCAGCCAAGGCGGGACCATTGGGACCTATGGCTACACCTTC.

This clone was counted only a few times. The gene calls are TRBV9 and TRBJ1-2; D may be TRBD1 (5 bases). This CDR3 contains 14 residues. Germline V CDR1 and CDR2: SGDLS, YYNGEE. The ends were cut back, 4 bases at V and 4 bases at J, with 14 bases in the middle. The CDR3: CASSTVTDPYGYTF. CDR3 DNA: TGTGCCAGCAGCACCGTGACAGATCCCTATGGCTACACCTTC.

The rearrangement links TRBV6-1 to TRBJ2-3; D not resolved. Germline values: CDR1 MNHNS, CDR2 SASEGT. The CDR3 is 16 amino acids. V was cut by 1 base and J by 4 bases, with 15 bases left in between. DNA for the CDR3: TGTGCCAGCAGTGAAGTTAGTTTCCTCGTCTCAGATACGCAGTATTTT. This sequence encodes CASSEVSFLVSDTQYF.